Given below is one T cell receptor beta chain in context. Its antigen remains unidentified. Deep-level assay runs were performed. Generated by immunoSEQ multiplex PCR, the TCRdb table keeps only in-frame clones and is missing some. The top ten clones hold 0.3% of a sample with about 580,000 clones, roughly 98% of them seen once. The naive CD8 population came from CD45RO-negative cells selected for CCR7, without terminally differentiated effector memory CD45RA+ cells. The sample originates from a study of shared clonotypes between healthy human individuals. Notes on the study in general: Naive subsets generally exceeded memory subsets in estimated richness. Since donors were few, the genetic and exposure-history diversity represented was limited.

This TCR was recovered from a man under 40 in good health. The sequencing sample was made of naive CD8+ T cells sorted from blood.

The CDR3 DNA follows: TGTGCCAGCAGCTTGCTGGACACCTATGGCTACACCTTC. It specifies CASSLLDTYGYTF. The chain combines TRBV5-4 with TRBJ1-2; the D gene is possibly TRBD1 (5 bases). CDR3 length: 13 residues. Germline lookup yields CDR1 SGHNT and CDR2 YYREEE (reference sequence). Trimming took off 1 base at V and 4 bases at J, with 8 bases between the two ends.